This T cell receptor (beta chain) was sequenced for a study of early T cells in non-severe SARS-CoV-2 infection (dated by TCRdb to the early 2020s). About the investigation overall: TCR sequencing used bulk RNA from unsorted whole blood, so alpha and beta chains could not be paired.

Notes on this clonotype: It lacks a known antigen. No much larger clonotype is one base removed from it; base qualities were not supplied.

The paper as a whole reports these results and caveats: Matching against VDJdb was skewed toward anti-spike CD8 responses, likely underestimated virus-specific expansions, and missed private and CD4 specificities.

The library was generated by 5' RACE. The reads were generated on a NextSeq 500. The TCR library protocol attached unique molecular identifiers to individual cDNA molecules to correct for sequencing error and PCR bias. Both TCR alpha and beta chains were sequenced, and tight co-correlation was observed between alpha and beta sequence abundances in each sample. As for how the authors treated the data: Decombinator V4 was used to perform V gene, J gene and CDR3 annotation of TCR sequences. Expanded TCRs were defined as changing significantly between any two time points under a Poisson model with p below 0.0001. TCR abundances were normalised to the total number of TCRs sequenced per sample and expressed as counts per million. TRAV1-2 paired with TRAJ12, TRAJ20 or TRAJ33 defined MAIT TCRs, while TRAV10 paired with TRAJ18 defined iNKT TCRs. VDJdb, accessed on 1 November 2021, was searched for TCRs annotated for CMV, EBV and SARS-CoV-2, and TCRs annotated for more than one antigen were excluded. Clones were called with MiXCR by TCRdb after fastp trimmed the public reads at Q25, and only in-frame beta chains were retained. Rows with one shared CDR3 protein collapse into an entry with the most common genes and DNA. The V and J calls reflect TCRdb's pipeline rather than the authors' work. A total of tens of thousands of distinct CDR3 sequences appear in this sample, around 13% of them only once. Roughly 1.2% of the sample is taken by the ten largest.

CDR1 and CDR2 (LNHNV, YYDKDF) derive from the germline V gene (reference sequence). The germline V and J ends show losses of 0 bases and 1 base respectively, and no gene match explains 2 bases of the junction. Including the terminal cysteine and phenylalanine, the CDR3 comprises 16 residues. Only CDR3 DNA is held: 48 bases, read in frame from base 1. The study was a case-control design nested within a healthcare worker cohort in London, UK, with weekly nasopharyngeal swab PCR tests and blood sampling. Healthcare workers were recruited during the week of the UK lockdown, between 23 and 31 March 2020, and followed weekly for up to roughly 15 weeks.

Material: whole blood. The sequence joins TRBV15 to TRBJ1-1; 10 bases in between match TRBD1. The receptor was isolated from an adult who was a healthcare worker with PCR-confirmed SARS-CoV-2 infection or an uninfected control (not recorded which). The DNA reads TGTGCCACCAGCAGAGACCGGGACAGGGGGAACACTGAAGCTTTCTTT. This encodes CATSRDRDRGNTEAFF.